Below are 2 T cell receptor beta chains sequenced from a single sample in a study of shared clonotypes between healthy human individuals. TCRdb's table, derived via immunoSEQ multiplex PCR, lists solely in-frame clones and lacks some. The profile shows about 480,000 clones, 60% to 80% of them singletons. The sample consisted of PBMCs. The receptors shown here come from a woman aged 40 to 50 in good health. Some clones in this sample may be carry-over from other donors' samples.

The gene calls are TRBV18 and TRBJ2-3, with 11 bases fitting TRBD2. This CDR3 is built from 17 residues. The germline V gene has CDR1 KGHSH and CDR2 LQKENI. J lost 0 bases, V lost 3 bases, and 5 bases had no gene match. The CDR3 reads CASSPTRTSGSTDTQYF. For the CDR3, the DNA is TGTGCCAGCTCACCTACAAGGACTAGCGGGAGCACAGATACGCAGTATTTT.

This clone came up a few times. The V and J genes are TRBV29-1 and TRBJ2-2; D gene unclear. CDR1 is SQVTM, CDR2 ANQGSEA, per germline. This CDR3 is 12 amino acids long. The germline V and J ends were trimmed by 6 bases and 1 base, with 6 bases remaining between them. The chain's CDR3 is CSVRQNTGELFF. In nucleotides, the CDR3 is TGCAGCGTGCGACAGAACACCGGGGAGCTGTTTTTT.